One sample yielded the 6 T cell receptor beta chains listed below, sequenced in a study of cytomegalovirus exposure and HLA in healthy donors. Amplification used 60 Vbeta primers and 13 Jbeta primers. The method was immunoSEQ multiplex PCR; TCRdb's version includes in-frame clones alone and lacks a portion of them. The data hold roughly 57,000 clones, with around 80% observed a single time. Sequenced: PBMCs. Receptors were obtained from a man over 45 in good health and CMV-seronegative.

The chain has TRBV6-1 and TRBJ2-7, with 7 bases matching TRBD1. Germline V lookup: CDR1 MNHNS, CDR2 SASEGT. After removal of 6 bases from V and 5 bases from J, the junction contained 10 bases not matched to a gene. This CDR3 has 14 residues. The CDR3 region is CASSRQGNGDEQYF. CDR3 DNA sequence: TGTGCCAGCAGCCGACAGGGAAATGGGGACGAGCAGTACTTC.

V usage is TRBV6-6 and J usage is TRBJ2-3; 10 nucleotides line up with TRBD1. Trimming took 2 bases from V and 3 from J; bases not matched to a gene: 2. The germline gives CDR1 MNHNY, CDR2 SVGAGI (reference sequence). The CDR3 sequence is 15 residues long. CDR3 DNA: TGTGCCAGCAGTTACCGGGACAGGGGTACAGATACGCAGTATTTT. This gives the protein CASSYRDRGTDTQYF.

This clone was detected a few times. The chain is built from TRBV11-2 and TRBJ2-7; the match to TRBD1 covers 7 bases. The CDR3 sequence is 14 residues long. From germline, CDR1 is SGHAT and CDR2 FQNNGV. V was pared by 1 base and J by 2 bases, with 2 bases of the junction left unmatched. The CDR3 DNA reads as TGTGCCAGCAGCTTAGGGACAGGCACCTACGAGCAGTACTTC. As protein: CASSLGTGTYEQYF.

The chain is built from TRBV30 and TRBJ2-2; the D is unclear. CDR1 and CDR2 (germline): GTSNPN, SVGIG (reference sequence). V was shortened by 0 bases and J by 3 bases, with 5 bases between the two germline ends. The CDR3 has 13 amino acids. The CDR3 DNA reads TGTGCCTGGAGTGTCATAGACACCGGGGAGCTGTTTTTT. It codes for CAWSVIDTGELFF.

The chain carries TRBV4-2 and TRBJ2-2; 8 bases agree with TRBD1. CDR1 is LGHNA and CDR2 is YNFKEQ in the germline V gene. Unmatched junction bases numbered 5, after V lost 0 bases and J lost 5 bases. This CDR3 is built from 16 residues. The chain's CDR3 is CASSQDHRGRTGELFF. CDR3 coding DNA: TGTGCCAGCAGCCAAGATCACAGGGGGAGAACCGGGGAGCTGTTTTTT.

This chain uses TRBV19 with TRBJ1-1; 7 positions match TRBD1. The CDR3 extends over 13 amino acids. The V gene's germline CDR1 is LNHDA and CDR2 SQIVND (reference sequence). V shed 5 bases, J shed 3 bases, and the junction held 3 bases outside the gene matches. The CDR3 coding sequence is TGTGCCAGTAGTTACACAGGGGACACTGAAGCTTTCTTT. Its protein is CASSYTGDTEAFF.